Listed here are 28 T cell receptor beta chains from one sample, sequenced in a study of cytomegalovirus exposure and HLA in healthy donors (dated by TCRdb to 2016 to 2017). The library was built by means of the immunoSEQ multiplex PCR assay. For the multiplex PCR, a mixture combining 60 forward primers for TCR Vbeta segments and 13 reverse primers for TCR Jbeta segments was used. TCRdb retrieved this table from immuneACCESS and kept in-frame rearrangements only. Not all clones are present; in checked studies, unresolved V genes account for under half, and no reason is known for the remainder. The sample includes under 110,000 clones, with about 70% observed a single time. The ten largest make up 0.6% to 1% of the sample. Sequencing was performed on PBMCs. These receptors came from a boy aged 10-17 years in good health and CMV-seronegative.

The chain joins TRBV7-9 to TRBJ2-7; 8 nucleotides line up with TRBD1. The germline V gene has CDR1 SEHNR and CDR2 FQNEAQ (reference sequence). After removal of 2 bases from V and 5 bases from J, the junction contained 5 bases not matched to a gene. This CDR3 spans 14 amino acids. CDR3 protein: CASSLRTGIDEQYF. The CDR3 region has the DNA TGTGCCAGCAGCTTACGGACAGGGATTGACGAGCAGTACTTC.

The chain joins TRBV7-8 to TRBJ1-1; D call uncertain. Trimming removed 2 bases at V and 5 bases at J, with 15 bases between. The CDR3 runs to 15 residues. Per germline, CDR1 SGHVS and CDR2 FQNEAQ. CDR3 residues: CASSLYGSRGTEAFF. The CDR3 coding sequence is TGTGCCAGCAGCTTATATGGGTCTCGGGGAACTGAAGCTTTCTTT.

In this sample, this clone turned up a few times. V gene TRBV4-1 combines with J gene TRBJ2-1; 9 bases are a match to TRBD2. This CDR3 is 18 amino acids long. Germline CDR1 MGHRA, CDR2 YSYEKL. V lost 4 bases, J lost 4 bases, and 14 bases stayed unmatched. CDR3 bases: TGCGCCAGCAGCCCCCTTTTTCCAGCGGGAGGTCCTTACAATGAGCAGTTCTTC. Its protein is CASSPLFPAGGPYNEQFF.

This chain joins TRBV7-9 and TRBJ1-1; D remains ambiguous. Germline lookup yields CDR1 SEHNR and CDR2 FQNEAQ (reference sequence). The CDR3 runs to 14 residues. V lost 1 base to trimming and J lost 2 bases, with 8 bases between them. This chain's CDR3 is CASSLVAQNTEAFF. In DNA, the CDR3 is TGTGCCAGCAGCTTAGTGGCCCAAAACACTGAAGCTTTCTTT.

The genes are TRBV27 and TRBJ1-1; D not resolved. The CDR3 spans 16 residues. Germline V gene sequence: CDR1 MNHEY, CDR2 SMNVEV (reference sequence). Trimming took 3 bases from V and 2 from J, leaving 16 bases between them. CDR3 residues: CASSLDWASKNTEAFF. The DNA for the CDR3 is TGTGCCAGCAGTTTGGATTGGGCCTCCAAAAACACTGAAGCTTTCTTT.

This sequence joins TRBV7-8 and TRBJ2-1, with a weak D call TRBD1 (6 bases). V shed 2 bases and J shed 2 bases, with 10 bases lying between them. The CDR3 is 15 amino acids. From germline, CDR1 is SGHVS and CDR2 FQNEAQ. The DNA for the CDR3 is TGTGCCAGCAGCTTACAGGGGAACGCCTACAATGAGCAGTTCTTC. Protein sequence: CASSLQGNAYNEQFF.

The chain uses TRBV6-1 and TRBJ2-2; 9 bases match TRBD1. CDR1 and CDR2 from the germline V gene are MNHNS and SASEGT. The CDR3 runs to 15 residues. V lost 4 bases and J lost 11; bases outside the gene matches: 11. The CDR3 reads CASSGTQGARGELFF. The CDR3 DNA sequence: TGTGCCAGCAGTGGCACACAGGGGGCAAGGGGAGAGCTGTTTTTT.

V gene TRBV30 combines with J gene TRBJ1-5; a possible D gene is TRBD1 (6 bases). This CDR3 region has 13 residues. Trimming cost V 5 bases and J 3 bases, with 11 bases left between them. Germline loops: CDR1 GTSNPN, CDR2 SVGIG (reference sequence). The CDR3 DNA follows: TGTGCCTGGCAGGGGAAAATCAATCAGCCCCAGCATTTT. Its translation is CAWQGKINQPQHF.

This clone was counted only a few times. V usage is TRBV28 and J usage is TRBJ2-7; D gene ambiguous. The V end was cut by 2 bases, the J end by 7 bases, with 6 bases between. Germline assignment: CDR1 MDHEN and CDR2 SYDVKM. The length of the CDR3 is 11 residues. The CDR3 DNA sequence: TGTGCCAGCAGTTTAGTCCGGGAGCAGTACTTC. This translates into CASSLVREQYF.

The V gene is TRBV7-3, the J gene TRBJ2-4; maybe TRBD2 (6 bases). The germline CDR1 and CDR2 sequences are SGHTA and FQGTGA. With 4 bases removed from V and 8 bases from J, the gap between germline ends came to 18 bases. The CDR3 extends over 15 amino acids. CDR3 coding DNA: TGTGCCAGCAGCTCTATACCCGGGAGTGTGGACATTCAGTACTTC. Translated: CASSSIPGSVDIQYF.

CDR3 in DNA: TGTGCCAGCAGTTCCCCCCCGACCCTAGACCAAGAGACCCAGTACTTC. As protein: CASSSPPTLDQETQYF. The chain combines TRBV28 with TRBJ2-5; no definite D call. V gave up 4 bases and J gave up 0 bases, with 15 bases separating them. Per the germline V gene, CDR1 is MDHEN and CDR2 is SYDVKM. The CDR3 extends over 16 amino acids.

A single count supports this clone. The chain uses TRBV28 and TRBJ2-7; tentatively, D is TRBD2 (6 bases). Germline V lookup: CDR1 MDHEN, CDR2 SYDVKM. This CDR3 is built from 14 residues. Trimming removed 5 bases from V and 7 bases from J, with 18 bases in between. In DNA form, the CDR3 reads TGTGCCAGCAGTCCCCCTGGGGGGAGTGAGGAGCAGTACTTC. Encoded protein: CASSPPGGSEEQYF.

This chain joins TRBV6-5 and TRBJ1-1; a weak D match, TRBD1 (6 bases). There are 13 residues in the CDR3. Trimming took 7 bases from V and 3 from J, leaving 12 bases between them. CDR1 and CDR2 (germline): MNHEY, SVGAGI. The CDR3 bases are TGTGCCAGCACCCCTTGGGGGCACACTGAAGCTTTCTTT. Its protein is CASTPWGHTEAFF.

CDR3 sequence (DNA): TGCAGCGACTTTACGGGGCAGGGGAGCACAGATACGCAGTATTTT. Translated, it gives CSDFTGQGSTDTQYF. The gene calls are TRBV29-1 and TRBJ2-3; maybe TRBD1 (6 bases). V lost 7 bases and J 0 bases, leaving 17 bases between the germline ends. CDR1 is SQVTM and CDR2 is ANQGSEA in the germline V gene. There are 15 residues in the CDR3.

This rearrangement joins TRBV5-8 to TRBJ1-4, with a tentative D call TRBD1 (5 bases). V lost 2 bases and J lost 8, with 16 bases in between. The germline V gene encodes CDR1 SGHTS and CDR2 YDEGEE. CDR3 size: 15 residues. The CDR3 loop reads CASSFREAGREKLFF. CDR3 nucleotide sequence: TGTGCCAGCAGCTTCCGAGAGGCAGGGCGCGAAAAACTGTTTTTT.

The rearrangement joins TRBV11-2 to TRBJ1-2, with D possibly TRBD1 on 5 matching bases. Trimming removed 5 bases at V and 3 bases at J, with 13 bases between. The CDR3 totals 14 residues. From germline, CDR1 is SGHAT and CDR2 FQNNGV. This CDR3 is CASSAHRGYYGYTF. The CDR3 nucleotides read TGTGCCAGCAGCGCACATAGGGGATACTATGGCTACACCTTC.

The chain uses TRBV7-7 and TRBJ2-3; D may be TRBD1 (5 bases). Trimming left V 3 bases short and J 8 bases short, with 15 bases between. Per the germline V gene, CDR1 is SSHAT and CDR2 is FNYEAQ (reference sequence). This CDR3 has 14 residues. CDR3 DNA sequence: TGTGCCAGCAGCTTGAATCAGGGTTACGGTACGCAGTATTTT. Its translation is CASSLNQGYGTQYF.

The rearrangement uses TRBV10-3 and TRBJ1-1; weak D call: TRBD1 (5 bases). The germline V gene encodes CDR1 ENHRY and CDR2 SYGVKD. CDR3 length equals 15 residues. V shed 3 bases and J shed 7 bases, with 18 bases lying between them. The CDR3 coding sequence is TGTGCCATCAGTGAAAGGATTACAGGAGAAGGTGAAGCTTTCTTT. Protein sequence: CAISERITGEGEAFF.

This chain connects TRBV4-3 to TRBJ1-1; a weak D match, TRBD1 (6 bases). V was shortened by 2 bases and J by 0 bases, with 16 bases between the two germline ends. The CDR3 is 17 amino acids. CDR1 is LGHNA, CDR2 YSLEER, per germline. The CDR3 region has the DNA TGCGCCAGCAGCCAACTAGGGGGGGACCGCATGAACACTGAAGCTTTCTTT. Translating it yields CASSQLGGDRMNTEAFF.

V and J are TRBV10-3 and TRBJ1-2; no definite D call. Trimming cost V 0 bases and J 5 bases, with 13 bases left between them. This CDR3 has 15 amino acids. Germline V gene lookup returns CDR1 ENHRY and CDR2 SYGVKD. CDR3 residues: CAISESRGVGYGYTF. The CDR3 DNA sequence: TGTGCCATCAGTGAGTCACGGGGTGTTGGGTATGGCTACACCTTC.

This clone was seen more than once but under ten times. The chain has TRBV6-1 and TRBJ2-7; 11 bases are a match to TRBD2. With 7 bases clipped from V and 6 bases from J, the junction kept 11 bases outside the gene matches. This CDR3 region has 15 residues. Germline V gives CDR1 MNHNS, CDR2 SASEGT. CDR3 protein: CASIIQLAGESEQYF. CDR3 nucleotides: TGTGCCAGCATCATACAACTAGCGGGAGAATCCGAGCAGTACTTC.

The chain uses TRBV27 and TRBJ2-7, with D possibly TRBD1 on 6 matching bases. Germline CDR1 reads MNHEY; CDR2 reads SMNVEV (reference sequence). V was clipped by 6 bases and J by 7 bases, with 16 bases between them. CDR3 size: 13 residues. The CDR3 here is CASSYLTGFEQYF. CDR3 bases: TGTGCCAGCAGCTATCTTACAGGGTTTGAGCAGTACTTC.

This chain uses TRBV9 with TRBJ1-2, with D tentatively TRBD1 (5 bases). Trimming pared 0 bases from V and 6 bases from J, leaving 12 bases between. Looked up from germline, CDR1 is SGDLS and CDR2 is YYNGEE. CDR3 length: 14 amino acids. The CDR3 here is CASSVGWGVDGYTF. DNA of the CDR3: TGTGCCAGCAGCGTAGGCTGGGGGGTTGATGGCTACACCTTC.

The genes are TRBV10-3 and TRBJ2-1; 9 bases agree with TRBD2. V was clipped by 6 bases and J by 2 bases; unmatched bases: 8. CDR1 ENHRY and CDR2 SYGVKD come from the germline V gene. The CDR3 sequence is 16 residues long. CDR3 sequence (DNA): TGTGCCATCAGAGAGCGGGAGGTACAAACCTACAATGAGCAGTTCTTC. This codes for CAIREREVQTYNEQFF.

The CDR3 protein is CASSRGRETYNEQFF. For the CDR3, the DNA is TGTGCCAGCAGCCGCGGGCGGGAAACCTACAATGAGCAGTTCTTC. V usage is TRBV11-2 and J usage is TRBJ2-1; tentative D call: TRBD2 (6 bases). The germline gives CDR1 SGHAT, CDR2 FQNNGV. The CDR3 contains 15 residues. V was trimmed by 5 bases and J by 2 bases, leaving 13 bases between them.

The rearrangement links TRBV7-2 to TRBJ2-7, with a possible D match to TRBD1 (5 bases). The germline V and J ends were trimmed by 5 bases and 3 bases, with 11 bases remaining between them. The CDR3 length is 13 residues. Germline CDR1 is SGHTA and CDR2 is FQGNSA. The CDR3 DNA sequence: TGTGCCAGCAGCCCCGACAGTAACTACGAGCAGTACTTC. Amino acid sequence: CASSPDSNYEQYF.

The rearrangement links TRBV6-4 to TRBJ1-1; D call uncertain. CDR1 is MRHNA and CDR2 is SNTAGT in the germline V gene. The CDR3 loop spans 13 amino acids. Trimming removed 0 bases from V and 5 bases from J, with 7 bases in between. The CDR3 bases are TGTGCCAGCAGTGACTCCAGTGAAACTGAAGCTTTCTTT. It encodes CASSDSSETEAFF.

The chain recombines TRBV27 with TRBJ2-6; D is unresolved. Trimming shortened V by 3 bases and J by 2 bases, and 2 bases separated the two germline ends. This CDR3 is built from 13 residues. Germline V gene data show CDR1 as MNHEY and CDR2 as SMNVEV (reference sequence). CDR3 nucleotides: TGTGCCAGCAGTTTCACTGGGGCCAACGTCCTGACTTTC. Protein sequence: CASSFTGANVLTF.